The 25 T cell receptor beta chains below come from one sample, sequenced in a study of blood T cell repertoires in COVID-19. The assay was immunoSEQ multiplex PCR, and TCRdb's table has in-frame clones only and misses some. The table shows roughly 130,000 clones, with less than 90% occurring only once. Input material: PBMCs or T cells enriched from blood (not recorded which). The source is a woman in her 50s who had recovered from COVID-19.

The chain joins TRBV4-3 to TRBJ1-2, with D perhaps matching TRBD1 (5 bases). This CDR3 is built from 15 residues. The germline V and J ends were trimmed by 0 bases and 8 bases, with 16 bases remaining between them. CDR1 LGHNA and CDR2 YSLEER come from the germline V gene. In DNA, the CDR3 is TGCGCCAGCAGCCAAGACGGGGGTAAAGACTTCGGCTACACCTTC. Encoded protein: CASSQDGGKDFGYTF.

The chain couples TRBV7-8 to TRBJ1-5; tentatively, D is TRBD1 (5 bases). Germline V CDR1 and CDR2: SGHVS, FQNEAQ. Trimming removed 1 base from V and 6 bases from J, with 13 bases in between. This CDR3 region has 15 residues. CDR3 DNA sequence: TGTGCCAGCAGCTTAGAGGCGGCGACAGTTCAGCCCCAGCATTTT. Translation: CASSLEAATVQPQHF.

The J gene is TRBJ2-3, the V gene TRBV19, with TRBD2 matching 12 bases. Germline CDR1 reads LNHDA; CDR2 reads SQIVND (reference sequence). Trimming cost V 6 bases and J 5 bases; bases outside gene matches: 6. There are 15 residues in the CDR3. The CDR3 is CASSLAGGLLDTQYF. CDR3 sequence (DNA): TGTGCCAGTAGCCTAGCGGGGGGGCTTCTAGATACGCAGTATTTT.

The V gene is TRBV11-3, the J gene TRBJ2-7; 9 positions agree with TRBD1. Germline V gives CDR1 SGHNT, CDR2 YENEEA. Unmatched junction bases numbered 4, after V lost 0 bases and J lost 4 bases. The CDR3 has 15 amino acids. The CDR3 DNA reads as TGTGCCAGCAGCTTAGATGGACAGGGGATATACGAGCAGTACTTC. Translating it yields CASSLDGQGIYEQYF.

The CDR3 nucleotides are TGTGCCAGCAGTGACGGACAGAACTTCTATGGCTACACCTTC. Translating it yields CASSDGQNFYGYTF. V is TRBV28 and J is TRBJ1-2; possibly TRBD1 for D (6 bases). The CDR3 sequence is 14 residues long. Germline values: CDR1 MDHEN, CDR2 SYDVKM. Trimming removed 5 bases from V and 4 bases from J, with 14 bases in between.

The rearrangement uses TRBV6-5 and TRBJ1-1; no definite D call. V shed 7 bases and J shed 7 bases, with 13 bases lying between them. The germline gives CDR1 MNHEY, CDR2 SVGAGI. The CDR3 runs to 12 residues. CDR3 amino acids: CASNEGFFEAFF. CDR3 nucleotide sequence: TGTGCCAGCAACGAGGGCTTCTTTGAAGCTTTCTTT.

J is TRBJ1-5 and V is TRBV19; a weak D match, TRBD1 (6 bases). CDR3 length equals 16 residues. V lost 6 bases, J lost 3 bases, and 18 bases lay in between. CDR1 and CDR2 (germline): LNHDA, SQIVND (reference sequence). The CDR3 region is CASRPGTTPSNQPQHF. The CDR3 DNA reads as TGTGCCAGTAGACCCGGGACAACGCCTTCCAATCAGCCCCAGCATTTT.

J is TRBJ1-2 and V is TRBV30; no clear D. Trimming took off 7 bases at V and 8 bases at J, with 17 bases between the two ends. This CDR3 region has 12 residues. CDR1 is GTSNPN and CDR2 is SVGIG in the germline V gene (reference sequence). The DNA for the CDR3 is TGTGCCTACTCACGGGAAATCGGGGGCTACACCTTC. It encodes CAYSREIGGYTF.

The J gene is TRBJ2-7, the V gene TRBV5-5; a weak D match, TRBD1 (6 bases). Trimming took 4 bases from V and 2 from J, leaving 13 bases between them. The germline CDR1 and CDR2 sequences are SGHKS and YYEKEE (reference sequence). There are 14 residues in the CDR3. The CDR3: CASSTDSFTYEQYF. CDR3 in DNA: TGTGCCAGCAGCACGGACAGTTTTACCTACGAGCAGTACTTC.

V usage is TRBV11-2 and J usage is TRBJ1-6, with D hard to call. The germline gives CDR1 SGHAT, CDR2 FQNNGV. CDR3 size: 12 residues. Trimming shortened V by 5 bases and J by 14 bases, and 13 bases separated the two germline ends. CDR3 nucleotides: TGTGCCAGCAGCCCGGCGGTTGAGGCCCTCCACTTT. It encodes CASSPAVEALHF.

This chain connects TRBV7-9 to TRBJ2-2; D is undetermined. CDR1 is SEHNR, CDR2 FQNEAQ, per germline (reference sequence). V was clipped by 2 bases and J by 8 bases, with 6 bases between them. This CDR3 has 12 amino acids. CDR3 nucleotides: TGTGCCAGCAGCTTAAACGCGGGGGAGCTGTTTTTT. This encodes CASSLNAGELFF.

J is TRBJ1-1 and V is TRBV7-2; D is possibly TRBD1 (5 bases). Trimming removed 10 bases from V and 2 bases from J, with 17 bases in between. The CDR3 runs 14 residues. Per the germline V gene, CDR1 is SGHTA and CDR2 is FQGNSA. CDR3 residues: CATSRGGLNTEAFF. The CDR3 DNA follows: TGTGCCACCAGTCGTGGGGGACTAAACACTGAAGCTTTCTTT. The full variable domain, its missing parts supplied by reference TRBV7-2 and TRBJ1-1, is GAGVSQSPSNKVTEKGKDVELRCDPISGHTALYWYRQSLGQGLEFLIYFQGNSAPDKSGLPSDRFSAERTGGSVSTLTIQRTQQEDSAVYLCATSRGGLNTEAFFGQGTRLTVV.

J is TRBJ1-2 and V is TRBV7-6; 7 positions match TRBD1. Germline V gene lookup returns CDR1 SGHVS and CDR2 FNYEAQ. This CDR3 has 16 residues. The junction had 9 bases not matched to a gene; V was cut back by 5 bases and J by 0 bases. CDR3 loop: CASSPWTGSANYGYTF. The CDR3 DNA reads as TGTGCCAGCAGCCCCTGGACAGGCTCAGCTAACTATGGCTACACCTTC.

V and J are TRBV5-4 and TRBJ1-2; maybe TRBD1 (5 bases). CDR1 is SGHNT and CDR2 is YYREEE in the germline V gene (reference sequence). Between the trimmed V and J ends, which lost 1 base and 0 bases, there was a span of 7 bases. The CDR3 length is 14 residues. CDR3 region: CASSLSRANYGYTF. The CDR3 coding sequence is TGTGCCAGCAGCTTGAGCAGGGCTAACTATGGCTACACCTTC.

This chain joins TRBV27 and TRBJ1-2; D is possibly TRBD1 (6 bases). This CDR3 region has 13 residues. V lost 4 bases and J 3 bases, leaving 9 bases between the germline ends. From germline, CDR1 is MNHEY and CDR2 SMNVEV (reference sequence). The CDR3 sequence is CASSSQGYYGYTF. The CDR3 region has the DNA TGTGCCAGCAGTTCACAGGGTTACTATGGCTACACCTTC.

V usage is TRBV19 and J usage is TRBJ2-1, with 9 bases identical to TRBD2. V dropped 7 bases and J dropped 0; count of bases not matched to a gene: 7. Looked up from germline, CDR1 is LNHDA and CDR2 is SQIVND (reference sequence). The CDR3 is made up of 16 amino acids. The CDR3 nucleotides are TGTGCCAGTAACAGCGGGGGGCGGAGCTCCTACAATGAGCAGTTCTTC. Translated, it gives CASNSGGRSSYNEQFF.

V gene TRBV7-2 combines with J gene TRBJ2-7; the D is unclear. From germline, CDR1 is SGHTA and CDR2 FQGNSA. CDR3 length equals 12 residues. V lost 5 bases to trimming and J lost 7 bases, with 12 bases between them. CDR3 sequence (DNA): TGTGCCAGCAGCCCCCAAGCCCGAGAGCAGTACTTC. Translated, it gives CASSPQAREQYF.

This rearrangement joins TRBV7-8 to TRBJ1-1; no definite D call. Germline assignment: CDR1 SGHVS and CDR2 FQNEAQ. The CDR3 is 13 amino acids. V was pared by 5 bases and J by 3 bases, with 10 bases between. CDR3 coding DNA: TGTGCCAGCAGCCAGAGCCAGGACACTGAAGCTTTCTTT. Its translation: CASSQSQDTEAFF.

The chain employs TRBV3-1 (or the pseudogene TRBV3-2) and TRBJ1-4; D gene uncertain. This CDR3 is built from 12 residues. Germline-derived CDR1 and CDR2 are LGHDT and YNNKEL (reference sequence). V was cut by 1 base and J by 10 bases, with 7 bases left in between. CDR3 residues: CASSQVGGKLFF. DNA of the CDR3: TGTGCCAGCAGCCAAGTAGGAGGAAAACTGTTTTTT.

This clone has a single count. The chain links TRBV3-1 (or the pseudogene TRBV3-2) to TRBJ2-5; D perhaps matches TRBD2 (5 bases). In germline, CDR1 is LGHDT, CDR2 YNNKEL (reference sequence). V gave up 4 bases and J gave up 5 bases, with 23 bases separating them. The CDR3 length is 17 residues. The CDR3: CASSPGPGEPPGETQYF. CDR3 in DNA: TGTGCCAGCAGCCCTGGGCCCGGCGAGCCTCCGGGGGAGACCCAGTACTTC.

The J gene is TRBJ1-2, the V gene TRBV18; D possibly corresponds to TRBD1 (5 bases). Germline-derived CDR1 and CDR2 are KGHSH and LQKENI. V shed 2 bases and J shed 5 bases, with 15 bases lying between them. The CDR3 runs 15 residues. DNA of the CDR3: TGTGCCAGCTCACCAGATAGGGGCGTCTCTTATGGCTACACCTTC. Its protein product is CASSPDRGVSYGYTF. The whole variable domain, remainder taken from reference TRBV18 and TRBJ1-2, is NAGVMQNPRHLVRRRGQEARLRCSPMKGHSHVYWYRQLPEEGLKFMVYLQKENIIDESGMPKERFSAEFPKEGPSILRIQQVVRGDSAAYFCASSPDRGVSYGYTFGSGTRLTVV.

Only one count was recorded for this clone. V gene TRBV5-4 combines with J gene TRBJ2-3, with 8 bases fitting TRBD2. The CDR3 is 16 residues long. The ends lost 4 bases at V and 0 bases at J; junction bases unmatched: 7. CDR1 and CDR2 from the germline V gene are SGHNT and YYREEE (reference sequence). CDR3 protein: CASSPGVAGSTDTQYF. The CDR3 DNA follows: TGTGCCAGCAGCCCGGGGGTAGCGGGGAGCACAGATACGCAGTATTTT.

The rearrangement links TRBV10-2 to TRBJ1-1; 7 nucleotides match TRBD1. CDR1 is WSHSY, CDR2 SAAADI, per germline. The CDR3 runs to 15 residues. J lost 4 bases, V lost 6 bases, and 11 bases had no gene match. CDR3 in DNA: TGCGCCAGCAGGGAACCTTCACAGGGGAGCACTGAAGCTTTCTTT. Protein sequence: CASREPSQGSTEAFF.

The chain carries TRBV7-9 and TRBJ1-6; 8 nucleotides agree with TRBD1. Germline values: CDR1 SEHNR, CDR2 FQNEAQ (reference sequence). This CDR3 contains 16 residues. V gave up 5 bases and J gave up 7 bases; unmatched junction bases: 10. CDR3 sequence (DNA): TGTGCCAGCAGCCACCCTCAGGGGGCAGGGAATTCACCCCTCCACTTT. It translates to CASSHPQGAGNSPLHF.

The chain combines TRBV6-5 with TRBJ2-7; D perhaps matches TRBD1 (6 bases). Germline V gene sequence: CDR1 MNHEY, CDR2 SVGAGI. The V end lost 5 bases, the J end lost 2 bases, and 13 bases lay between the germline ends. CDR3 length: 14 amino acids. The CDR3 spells CASSNRDTAYEQYF. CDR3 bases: TGTGCCAGCAGTAACCGGGACACCGCCTACGAGCAGTACTTC.